This T cell receptor beta chain was retrieved from a study of follicular helper T cells after annual influenza vaccination. Study-wide points: Each annual vaccination recalled recurring oligoclonal ICOS+CD38+ cTfh clonotypes. Productive TCRB sequences came from only about 10-23% of cells. ICOS+CD38+ cTfh clonality change tracked circulating plasmablast frequency change. Day 7 ICOS+CD38+ clones later appeared mostly in ICOS-CD38- cTfh.

The protocol was immunoSEQ multiplex PCR, while the TCRdb copy is restricted to in-frame clones and leaves out a portion. The sample holds about 5,000 clones, 65% to 90% seen once. Time point in this sample: 2015-2016 season, pre-vaccination. Trimming removed 8 bases from V and 5 bases from J; junction bases left unmatched: 14. Germline loops: CDR1 SNHLY, CDR2 FYNNEI. The CDR3 length is 15 residues. Points on this clone: Its antigen is currently unknown.

The chain uses TRBV2 and TRBJ2-5; TRBD2 matches at 7 bases. The TCR originated in an adult who received the influenza vaccine. Sequenced here: CXCR5+ CD38- circulating T follicular helper cells from blood, sampled on the day of influenza vaccination. Subset indicated: circulating Tfh, non-naive CD4+CXCR5+PD-1+ (ICOS+CD38+ or ICOS-CD38-). The CDR3 nucleotides read TGTGCCAGCGGGGCGGGCCGCGGGAGTTCCGAGACCCAGTACTTC. Encoded protein: CASGAGRGSSETQYF. Using reference TRBV2 and TRBJ2-5 for the parts outside the CDR3, the full variable domain is EPEVTQTPSHQVTQMGQEVILRCVPISNHLYFYWYRQILGQKVEFLVSFYNNEISEKSEIFDDQFSVERPDGSNFTLKIRSTKLEDSAMYFCASGAGRGSSETQYFGPGTRLLVL.